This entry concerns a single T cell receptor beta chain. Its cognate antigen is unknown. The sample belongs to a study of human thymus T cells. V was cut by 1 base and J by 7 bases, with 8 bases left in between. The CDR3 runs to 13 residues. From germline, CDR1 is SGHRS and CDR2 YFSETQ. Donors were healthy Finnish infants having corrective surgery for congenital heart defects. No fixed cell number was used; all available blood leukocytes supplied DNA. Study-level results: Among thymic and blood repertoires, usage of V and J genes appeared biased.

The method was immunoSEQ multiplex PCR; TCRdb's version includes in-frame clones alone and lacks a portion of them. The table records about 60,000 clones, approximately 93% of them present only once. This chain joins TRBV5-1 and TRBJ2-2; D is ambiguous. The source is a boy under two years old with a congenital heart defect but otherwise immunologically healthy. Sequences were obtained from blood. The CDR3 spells CASSLTFDGELFF. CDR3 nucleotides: TGCGCCAGCAGCTTGACTTTTGACGGGGAGCTGTTTTTT. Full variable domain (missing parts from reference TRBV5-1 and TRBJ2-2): KAGVTQTPRYLIKTRGQQVTLSCSPISGHRSVSWYQQTPGQGLQFLFEYFSETQRNKGNFPGRFSGRQFSNSRSEMNVSTLELGDSALYLCASSLTFDGELFFGEGSRLTVL.